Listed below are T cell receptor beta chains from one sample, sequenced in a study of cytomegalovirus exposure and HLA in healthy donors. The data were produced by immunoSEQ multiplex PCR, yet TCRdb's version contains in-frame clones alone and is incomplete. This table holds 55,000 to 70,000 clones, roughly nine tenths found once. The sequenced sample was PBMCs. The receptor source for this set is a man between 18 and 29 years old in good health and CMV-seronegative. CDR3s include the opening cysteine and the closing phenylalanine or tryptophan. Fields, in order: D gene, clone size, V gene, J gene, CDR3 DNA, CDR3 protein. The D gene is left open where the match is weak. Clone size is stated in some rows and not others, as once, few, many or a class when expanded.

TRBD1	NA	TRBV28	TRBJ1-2	TGTGCCAGCAGTTTAGACAGGGAGCGTGGCTACACCTTC	CASSLDRERGYTF
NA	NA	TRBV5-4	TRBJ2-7	TGTGCCAGCAGCTTAATCGGGTCGGACGAGCAGTACTTC	CASSLIGSDEQYF
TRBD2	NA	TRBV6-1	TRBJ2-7	TGTGCCAGCAGTGCCCGGGGAGGGCCCTACGAGCAGTACTTC	CASSARGGPYEQYF
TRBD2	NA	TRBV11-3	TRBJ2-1	TGTGCCAGCAGCTTCGGGCTAGCGGAGAGTGGTAGGCAGTTCTTC	CASSFGLAESGRQFF
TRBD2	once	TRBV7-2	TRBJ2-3	TGTGCCAGCAGCTTAGACGGGAGGGCCCCAGATACGCAGTATTTT	CASSLDGRAPDTQYF
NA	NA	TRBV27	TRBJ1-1	TGTGCCAGCAGTTTATTTGGCAGGGGAGGGGCCAGCACTGAAGCTTTCTTT	CASSLFGRGGASTEAFF
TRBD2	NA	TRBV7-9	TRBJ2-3	TGTGCCAGCGCCCCGACTAGCGGGCCGAGGGATACGCAGTATTTT	CASAPTSGPRDTQYF
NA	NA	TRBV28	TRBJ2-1	TGTGCCAGCAAGGTGACTAGTGCTGAGCAGTTCTTC	CASKVTSAEQFF
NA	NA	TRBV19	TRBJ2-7	TGTGCCAGTAGTATCAACTACTCCTACGAGCAGTACTTC	CASSINYSYEQYF
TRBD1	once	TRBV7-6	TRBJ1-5	TGTGCCAGCAGCCGAGATCCAGCCGGGACAGGGTTTTCGAGTCAGCCCCAGCATTTT	CASSRDPAGTGFSSQPQHF
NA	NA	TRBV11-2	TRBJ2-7	TGTGCCAGCAGCACATTTGGGACATCCTACGAGCAGTACTTC	CASSTFGTSYEQYF
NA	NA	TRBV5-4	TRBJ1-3	TGTGCCAGCAGCTCAGGATCAGCACTCTCTGGAAACACCATATATTTT	CASSSGSALSGNTIYF
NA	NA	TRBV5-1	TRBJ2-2	TGCGCCAGCAAACTCGAATTAGACGGGGAGCTGTTTTTT	CASKLELDGELFF
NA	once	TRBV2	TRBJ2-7	TGTGCCAGCTCCCGGCAGGGCAACCAAGAGCAGTACTTC	CASSRQGNQEQYF
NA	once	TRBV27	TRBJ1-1	TGTGCCAGCAGTCGGGCAGGGATTGTTTTCTTT	CASSRAGIVFF
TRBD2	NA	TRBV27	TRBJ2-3	TGTGCCAGCAGTCCCGAGACTAGCGGCACAGATACGCAGTATTTT	CASSPETSGTDTQYF
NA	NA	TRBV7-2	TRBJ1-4	TGTGCCAGCAGCAAGCAGGGGTGGACTAATGAAAAACTGTTTTTT	CASSKQGWTNEKLFF
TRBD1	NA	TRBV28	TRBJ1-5	TGTGCCAGCAGTTTAAAGGGGGCACGACAGCCCCAGCATTTT	CASSLKGARQPQHF
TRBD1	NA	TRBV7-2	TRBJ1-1	TGTGCCAGGACAGGGGGCATACCCAACGCTGAAGCTTTCTTT	CARTGGIPNAEAFF
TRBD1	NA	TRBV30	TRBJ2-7	TGTGCCTGGAGCAAAGCGGACAGGGAGACCTACGAGCAGTACTTC	CAWSKADRETYEQYF
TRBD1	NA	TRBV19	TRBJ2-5	TGTGCCACTCGGACAGGAGAGACCCAGTACTTC	CATRTGETQYF
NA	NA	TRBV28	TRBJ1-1	TGTGCCAGCAGCCAGGGGATCGGGAACACTGAGGCTTTCTTT	CASSQGIGNTEAFF
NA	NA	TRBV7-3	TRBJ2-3	TGTGCCAGCAGCCCTATTTCAGGTAGCGCAGATACGCAGTATTTT	CASSPISGSADTQYF
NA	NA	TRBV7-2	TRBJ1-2	TGTGCCAGCAGCTTAGGAGGGACATCGCATGGCTACACCTTC	CASSLGGTSHGYTF